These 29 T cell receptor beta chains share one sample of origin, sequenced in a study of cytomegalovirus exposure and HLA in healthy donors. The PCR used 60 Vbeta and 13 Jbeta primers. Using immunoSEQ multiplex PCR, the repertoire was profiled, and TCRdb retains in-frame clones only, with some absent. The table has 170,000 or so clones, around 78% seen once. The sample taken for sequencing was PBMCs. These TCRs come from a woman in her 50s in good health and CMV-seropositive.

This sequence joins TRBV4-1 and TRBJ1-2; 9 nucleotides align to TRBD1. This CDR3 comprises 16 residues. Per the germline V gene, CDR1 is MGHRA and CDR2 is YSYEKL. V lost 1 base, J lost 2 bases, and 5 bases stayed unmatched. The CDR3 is CASSQGAGTGNYGYTF. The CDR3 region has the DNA TGCGCCAGCAGCCAAGGCGCCGGGACAGGGAACTATGGCTACACCTTC.

The CDR3 loop reads CAIGKTGAVQETQYF. CDR3 in DNA: TGTGCCATCGGGAAGACAGGGGCCGTCCAAGAGACCCAGTACTTC. The chain recombines TRBV10-3 with TRBJ2-5; TRBD1 matches at 8 bases. The V and J ends lost 8 bases and 1 base, in that order; junction bases with no gene match: 9. Germline V CDR1 and CDR2: ENHRY, SYGVKD. The CDR3 is made up of 15 amino acids.

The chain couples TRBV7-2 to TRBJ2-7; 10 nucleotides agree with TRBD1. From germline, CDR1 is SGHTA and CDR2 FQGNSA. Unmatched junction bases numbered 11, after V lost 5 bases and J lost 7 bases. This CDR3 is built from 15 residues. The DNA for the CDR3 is TGTGCCAGCAGCCCCTCCGGGACAGGGGCGTATGAGCAGTACTTC. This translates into CASSPSGTGAYEQYF.

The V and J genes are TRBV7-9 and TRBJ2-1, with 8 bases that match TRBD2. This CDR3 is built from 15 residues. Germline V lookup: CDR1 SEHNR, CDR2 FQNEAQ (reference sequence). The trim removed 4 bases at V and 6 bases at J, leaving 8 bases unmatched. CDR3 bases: TGTGCCAGCAGCTATCCGGGACTAGGGTCCAATGAGCAGTTCTTC. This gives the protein CASSYPGLGSNEQFF.

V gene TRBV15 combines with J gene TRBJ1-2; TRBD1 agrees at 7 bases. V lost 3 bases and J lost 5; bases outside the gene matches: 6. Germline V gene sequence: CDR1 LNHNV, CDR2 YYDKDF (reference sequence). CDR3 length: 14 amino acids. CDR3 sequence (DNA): TGTGCCACCAGCAGGCCTTCACAGGGGTATGGCTACACCTTC. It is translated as CATSRPSQGYGYTF.

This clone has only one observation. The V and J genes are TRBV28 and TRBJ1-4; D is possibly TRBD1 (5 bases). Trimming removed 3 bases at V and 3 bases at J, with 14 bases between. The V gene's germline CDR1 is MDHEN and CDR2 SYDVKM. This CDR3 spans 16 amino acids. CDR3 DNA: TGTGCCAGCAGTTTTTCGGCCGGGACTGCTAATGAAAAACTGTTTTTT. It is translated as CASSFSAGTANEKLFF.

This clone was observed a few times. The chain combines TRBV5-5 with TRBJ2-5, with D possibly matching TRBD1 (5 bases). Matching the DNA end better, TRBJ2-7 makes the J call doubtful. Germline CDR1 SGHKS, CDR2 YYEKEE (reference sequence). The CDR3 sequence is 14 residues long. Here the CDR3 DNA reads TGTGCCAGCAACCCGCATCAGACAGCTTACGAGCAGTACTTC. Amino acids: CASNPHQTAYEQYF.

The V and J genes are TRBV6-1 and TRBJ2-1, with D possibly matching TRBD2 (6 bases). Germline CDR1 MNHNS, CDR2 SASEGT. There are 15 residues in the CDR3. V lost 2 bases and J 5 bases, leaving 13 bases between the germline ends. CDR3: CASSEIGGVNNEQFF. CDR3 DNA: TGTGCCAGCAGTGAAATCGGCGGGGTTAACAATGAGCAGTTCTTC.

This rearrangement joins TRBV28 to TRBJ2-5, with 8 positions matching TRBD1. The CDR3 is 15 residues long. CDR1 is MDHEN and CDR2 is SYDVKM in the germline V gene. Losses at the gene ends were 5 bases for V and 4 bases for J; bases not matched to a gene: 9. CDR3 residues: CASSPAQGAPETQYF. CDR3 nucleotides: TGTGCCAGCAGTCCCGCCCAGGGGGCGCCAGAGACCCAGTACTTC. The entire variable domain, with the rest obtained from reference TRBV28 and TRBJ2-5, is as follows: DVKVTQSSRYLVKRTGEKVFLECVQDMDHENMFWYRQDPGLGLRLIYFSYDVKMKEKGDIPEGYSVSREKKERFSLILESASTNQTSMYLCASSPAQGAPETQYFGPGTRLLVL.

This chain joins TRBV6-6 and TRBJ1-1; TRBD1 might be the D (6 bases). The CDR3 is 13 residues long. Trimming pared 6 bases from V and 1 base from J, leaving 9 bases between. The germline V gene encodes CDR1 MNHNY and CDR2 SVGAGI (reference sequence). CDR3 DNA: TGTGCCAGCAGGATACAGGGGAACACTGAAGCTTTCTTT. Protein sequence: CASRIQGNTEAFF.

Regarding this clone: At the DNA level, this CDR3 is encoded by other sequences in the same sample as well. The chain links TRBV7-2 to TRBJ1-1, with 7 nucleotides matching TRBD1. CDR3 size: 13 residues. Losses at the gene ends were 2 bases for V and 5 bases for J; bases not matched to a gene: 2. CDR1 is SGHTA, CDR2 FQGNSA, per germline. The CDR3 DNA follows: TGTGCCAGCAGCTTAAGGGGGCGGACTGAAGCTTTCTTT. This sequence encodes CASSLRGRTEAFF.

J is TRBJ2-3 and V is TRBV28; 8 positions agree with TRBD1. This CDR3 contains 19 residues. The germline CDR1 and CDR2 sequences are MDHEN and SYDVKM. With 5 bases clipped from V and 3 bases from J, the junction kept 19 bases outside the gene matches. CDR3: CASSVAMARQGIITDTQYF. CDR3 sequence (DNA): TGTGCCAGCAGTGTTGCTATGGCCCGACAGGGGATAATAACAGATACGCAGTATTTT.

The CDR3 here is CAISGDGGAGNTIYF. For the CDR3, the DNA is TGTGCCATCAGTGGAGATGGCGGCGCGGGAAACACCATATATTTT. The V call is TRBV10-3, the J call TRBJ1-3; D not resolved. Trimming shortened V by 4 bases and J by 4 bases, and 14 bases separated the two germline ends. From germline, CDR1 is ENHRY and CDR2 SYGVKD. The CDR3 sequence is 15 residues long.

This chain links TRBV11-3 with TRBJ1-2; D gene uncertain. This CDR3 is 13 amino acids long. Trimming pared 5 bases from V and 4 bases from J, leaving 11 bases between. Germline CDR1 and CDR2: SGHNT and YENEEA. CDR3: CASSPDGIYGYTF. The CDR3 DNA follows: TGTGCCAGCAGCCCCGACGGGATCTATGGCTACACCTTC.

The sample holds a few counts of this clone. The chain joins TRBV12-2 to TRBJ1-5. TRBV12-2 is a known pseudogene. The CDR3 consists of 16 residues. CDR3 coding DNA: TGTGCAAGTCGCCTTATCGGGGTATCGGTAGGTCAGCCCCAGCATTTT. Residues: CASRLIGVSVGQPQHF.

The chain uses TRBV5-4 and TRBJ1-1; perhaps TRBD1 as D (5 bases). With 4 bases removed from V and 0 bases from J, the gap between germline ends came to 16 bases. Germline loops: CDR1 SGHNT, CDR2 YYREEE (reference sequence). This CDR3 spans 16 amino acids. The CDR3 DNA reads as TGTGCCAGCAGCGCCCAGGGTGGGTATATGAACACTGAAGCTTTCTTT. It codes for CASSAQGGYMNTEAFF.

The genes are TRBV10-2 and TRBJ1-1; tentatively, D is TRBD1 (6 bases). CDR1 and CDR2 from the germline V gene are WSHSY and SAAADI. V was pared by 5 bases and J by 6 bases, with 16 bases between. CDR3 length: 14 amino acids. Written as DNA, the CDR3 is TGCGCCAGCAGTCCGGGACACCGATCGCCTGAAGCTTTCTTT. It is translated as CASSPGHRSPEAFF.

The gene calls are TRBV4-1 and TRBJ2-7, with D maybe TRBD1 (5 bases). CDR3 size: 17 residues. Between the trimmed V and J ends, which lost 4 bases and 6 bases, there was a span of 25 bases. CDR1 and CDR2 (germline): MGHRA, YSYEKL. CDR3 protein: CASSPLWSQGTKSEQYF. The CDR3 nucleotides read TGCGCCAGCAGCCCACTTTGGTCCCAGGGAACAAAGTCCGAGCAGTACTTC.

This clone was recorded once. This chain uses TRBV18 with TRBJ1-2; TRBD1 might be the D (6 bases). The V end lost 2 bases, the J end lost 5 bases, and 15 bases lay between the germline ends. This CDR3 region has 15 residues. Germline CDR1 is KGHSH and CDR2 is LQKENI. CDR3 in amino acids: CASSPEGTMMYGYTF. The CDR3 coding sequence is TGTGCCAGCTCACCAGAGGGGACAATGATGTATGGCTACACCTTC. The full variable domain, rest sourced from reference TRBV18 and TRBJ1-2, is NAGVMQNPRHLVRRRGQEARLRCSPMKGHSHVYWYRQLPEEGLKFMVYLQKENIIDESGMPKERFSAEFPKEGPSILRIQQVVRGDSAAYFCASSPEGTMMYGYTFGSGTRLTVV.

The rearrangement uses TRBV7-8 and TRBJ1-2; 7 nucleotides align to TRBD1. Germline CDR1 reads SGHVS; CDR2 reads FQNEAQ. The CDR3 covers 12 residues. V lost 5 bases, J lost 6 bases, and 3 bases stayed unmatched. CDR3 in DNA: TGTGCCAGCAGCCTCGACAGGGATGGCTACACCTTC. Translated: CASSLDRDGYTF.

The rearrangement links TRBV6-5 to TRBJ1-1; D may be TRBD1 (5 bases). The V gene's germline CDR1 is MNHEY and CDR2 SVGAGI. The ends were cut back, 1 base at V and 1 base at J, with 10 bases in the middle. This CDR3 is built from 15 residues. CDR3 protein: CASSYLWQGNTEAFF. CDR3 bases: TGTGCCAGCAGTTACTTGTGGCAGGGGAACACTGAAGCTTTCTTT.

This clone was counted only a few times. The CDR3 coding sequence is TGCGCCAGCAGCTTGGTGCCGGAGAAGAACACTGAAGCTTTCTTT. This translates into CASSLVPEKNTEAFF. V and J are TRBV5-1 and TRBJ1-1; no definite D call. The V gene lost 0 bases and the J gene lost 1 base, with 10 bases spanning the gap. Germline V lookup: CDR1 SGHRS, CDR2 YFSETQ. The CDR3 totals 15 residues.

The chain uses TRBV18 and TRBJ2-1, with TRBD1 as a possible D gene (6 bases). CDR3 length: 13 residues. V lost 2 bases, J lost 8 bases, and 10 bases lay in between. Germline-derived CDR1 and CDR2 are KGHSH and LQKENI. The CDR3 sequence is CASSPTTGHEQFF. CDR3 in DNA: TGTGCCAGCTCACCAACTACAGGGCATGAGCAGTTCTTC.

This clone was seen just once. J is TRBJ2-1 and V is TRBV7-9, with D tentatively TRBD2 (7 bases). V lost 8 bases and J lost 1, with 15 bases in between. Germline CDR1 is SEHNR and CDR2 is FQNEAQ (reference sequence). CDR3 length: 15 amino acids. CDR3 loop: CASLEGGGSYNEQFF. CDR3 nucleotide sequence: TGTGCCAGCCTGGAGGGAGGGGGGTCCTACAATGAGCAGTTCTTC.

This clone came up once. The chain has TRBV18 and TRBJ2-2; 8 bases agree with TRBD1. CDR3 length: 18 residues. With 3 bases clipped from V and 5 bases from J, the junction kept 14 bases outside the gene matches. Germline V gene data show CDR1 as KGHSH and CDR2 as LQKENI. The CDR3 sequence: CASSPFRSGTGVTGELFF. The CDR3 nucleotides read TGTGCCAGCTCACCCTTCCGGTCCGGGACAGGAGTGACCGGGGAGCTGTTTTTT.

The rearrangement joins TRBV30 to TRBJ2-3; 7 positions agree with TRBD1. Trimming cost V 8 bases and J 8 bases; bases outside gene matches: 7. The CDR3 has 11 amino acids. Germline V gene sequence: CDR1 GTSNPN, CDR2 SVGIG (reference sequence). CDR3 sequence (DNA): TGTGCCCAGGGGGTAGCAGGTACGCAGTATTTT. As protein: CAQGVAGTQYF. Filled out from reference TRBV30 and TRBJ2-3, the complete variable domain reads SQTIHQWPATLVQPVGSPLSLECTVEGTSNPNLYWYRQAAGRGLQLLFYSVGIGQISSEVPQNLSASRPQDRQFILSSKKLLLSDSGFYLCAQGVAGTQYFGPGTRLTVL.

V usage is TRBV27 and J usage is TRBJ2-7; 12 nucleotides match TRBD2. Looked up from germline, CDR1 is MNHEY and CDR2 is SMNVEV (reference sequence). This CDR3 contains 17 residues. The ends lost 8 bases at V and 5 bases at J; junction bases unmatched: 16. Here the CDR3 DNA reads TGTGCCAGCGGAGCATCTAGCGGGAGGGCCCTCTTGGACGAGCAGTACTTC. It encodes CASGASSGRALLDEQYF.

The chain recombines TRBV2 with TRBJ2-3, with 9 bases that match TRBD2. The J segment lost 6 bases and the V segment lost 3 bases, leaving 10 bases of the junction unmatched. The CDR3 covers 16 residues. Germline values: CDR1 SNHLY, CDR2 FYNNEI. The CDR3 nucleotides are TGTGCCAGCAGTGAGTTCCGCGGGAGGGCCAGTGATACGCAGTATTTT. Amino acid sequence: CASSEFRGRASDTQYF. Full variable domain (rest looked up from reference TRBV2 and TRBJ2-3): EPEVTQTPSHQVTQMGQEVILRCVPISNHLYFYWYRQILGQKVEFLVSFYNNEISEKSEIFDDQFSVERPDGSNFTLKIRSTKLEDSAMYFCASSEFRGRASDTQYFGPGTRLTVL.

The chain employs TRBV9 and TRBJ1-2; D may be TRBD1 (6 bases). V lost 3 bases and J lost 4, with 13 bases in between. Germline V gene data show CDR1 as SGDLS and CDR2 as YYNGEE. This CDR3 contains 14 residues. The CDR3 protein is CASSGWGGLYGYTF. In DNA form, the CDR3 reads TGTGCCAGCAGCGGATGGGGGGGCCTCTATGGCTACACCTTC.